Shown below are 20 T cell receptor beta chains from a single sample sequenced in a study of CD8 T cells in ankylosing spondylitis. Overall study findings and caveats: One TCR beta motif, made up of roughly 8 highly homologous variants, appeared characteristic of ankylosing spondylitis blood.

The antigens these receptors bind are not known. TCRdb reprocessed the 5' RACE reads with MiXCR, giving one entry per CDR3 protein. The sample has fewer than 550,000 distinct CDR3 sequences; 5.3% are singletons. Sequenced: blood, either unsorted or a sorted T cell fraction (not recorded which). These receptors all stem from a male donor with ankylosing spondylitis.

This clonotype was seen many times. The chain recombines TRBV6-2 or TRBV6-3 with TRBJ1-1; D perhaps matches TRBD1 (5 bases). Looked up from germline, CDR1 is MNHEY and CDR2 is SVGEGT. Trimming left V 7 bases short and J 0 bases short, with 21 bases between. The CDR3 is 17 amino acids. The CDR3 here is CASISLFDREMNTEAFF. The CDR3 DNA reads as TGTGCCAGCATTTCCCTTTTTGACAGAGAAATGAACACTGAAGCTTTCTTT.

This clonotype was observed many times. V gene TRBV4-3 combines with J gene TRBJ2-2, with unresolved D. CDR3 length: 14 residues. Germline V gives CDR1 LGHNA, CDR2 YSLEER. V was shortened by 0 bases and J by 4 bases, with 6 bases between the two germline ends. The CDR3, as DNA: TGCGCCAGCAGCCAAGACACTGGCACCGGGGAGCTGTTTTTT. It translates to CASSQDTGTGELFF.

The chain links TRBV6-2 or TRBV6-3 to TRBJ2-1; weak D call: TRBD2 (5 bases). This CDR3 region has 14 residues. V lost 6 bases and J lost 3, with 12 bases in between. Germline CDR1 MNHEY, CDR2 SVGEGT. The CDR3 loop is CASRSAGFYNEQFF. CDR3 nucleotides: TGTGCCAGCAGGTCGGCGGGCTTCTACAATGAGCAGTTCTTC.

This clonotype was counted many times. The chain is built from TRBV4-3 and TRBJ2-7, with unresolved D. Germline V lookup: CDR1 LGHNA, CDR2 YSLEER. V lost 1 base and J 13 bases, leaving 14 bases between the germline ends. The CDR3 totals 12 residues. The CDR3 DNA reads TGCGCCAGCAGCCAAGGCCGCGGTGGCCAATACTTC. This gives the protein CASSQGRGGQYF.

Ten or more counts support this clonotype. J is TRBJ1-1 and V is TRBV5-1; tentative D call: TRBD1 (5 bases). V was clipped by 0 bases and J by 3 bases, with 12 bases between them. Germline-derived CDR1 and CDR2 are SGHRS and YFSETQ. This CDR3 contains 15 residues. The CDR3 DNA follows: TGCGCCAGCAGCTTGGTCGAGGGGCTCTACACTGAAGCTTTCTTT. This gives the protein CASSLVEGLYTEAFF.

This clonotype was recorded many times. V gene TRBV12-3 or TRBV12-4 combines with J gene TRBJ1-2; D is perhaps TRBD1 (6 bases). The CDR3 loop spans 12 amino acids. Between the trimmed V and J ends, which lost 6 bases and 8 bases, there was a span of 13 bases. The CDR3 DNA sequence: TGTGCCAGCAGCGCTACAGGGACGGGCTACACCTTC. Translation gives CASSATGTGYTF.

This clonotype was seen repeatedly, ten times or more. This rearrangement joins TRBV20-1 to TRBJ1-5, with D perhaps matching TRBD1 (5 bases). The V gene's germline CDR1 is DFQATT and CDR2 SNEGSKA (reference sequence). The CDR3 sequence is 18 residues long. Trimming removed 2 bases from V and 0 bases from J, with 20 bases in between. DNA of the CDR3: TGCAGTGCTAGACACACTATAGGGCAGGGCAATAGCAATCAGCCCCAGCATTTT. Its translation: CSARHTIGQGNSNQPQHF.

The chain joins TRBV20-1 to TRBJ2-4; 12 nucleotides line up with TRBD2. The junction had 12 bases not matched to a gene; V was cut back by 4 bases and J by 14 bases. The CDR3 is 14 residues long. Germline values: CDR1 DFQATT, CDR2 SNEGSKA (reference sequence). CDR3 DNA sequence: TGCAGTGCTATTTCTAGCGGGGGGGGGTCTCCAAAGTACTTC. This gives the protein CSAISSGGGSPKYF.

The chain combines TRBV5-1 with TRBJ2-5; D is ambiguous. The V end lost 2 bases, the J end lost 7 bases, and 9 bases lay between the germline ends. Germline CDR1 reads SGHRS; CDR2 reads YFSETQ. The CDR3 consists of 12 residues. CDR3 nucleotides: TGCGCCAGCAGCTTCGGTCGAGCGACCCAGTACTTC. It codes for CASSFGRATQYF. Using reference TRBV5-1 and TRBJ2-5 for the parts outside the CDR3, the full variable domain is KAGVTQTPRYLIKTRGQQVTLSCSPISGHRSVSWYQQTPGQGLQFLFEYFSETQRNKGNFPGRFSGRQFSNSRSEMNVSTLELGDSALYLCASSFGRATQYFGPGTRLLVL.

This clonotype has ten or more counts. The DNA for the CDR3 is TGTGCCAGCAGCTTAGTAACAGGCGGGGAGACCCAGTACTTC. It is translated as CASSLVTGGETQYF. The V gene is TRBV7-2, the J gene TRBJ2-5; D could derive from TRBD1 or TRBD2 (5 bases each). The length of the CDR3 is 14 residues. The ends were cut back, 1 base at V and 5 bases at J, with 11 bases in the middle. Germline V gives CDR1 SGHTA, CDR2 FQGNSA.

This clonotype was seen a few times. The chain joins TRBV20-1 to TRBJ1-1, with a weak D call TRBD1 (6 bases). This CDR3 spans 15 amino acids. Germline values: CDR1 DFQATT, CDR2 SNEGSKA (reference sequence). V shed 6 bases and J shed 6 bases, with 23 bases lying between them. CDR3 in DNA: TGCAGTGCATGGGGGGGGGGACAAGTCAGTGCTGAAGCTTTCTTT. Encoded protein: CSAWGGGQVSAEAFF.

This clonotype was seen many times. The V gene is TRBV4-3, the J gene TRBJ2-1; D may be TRBD1 or TRBD2 (5 bases each). Germline CDR1 and CDR2: LGHNA and YSLEER. V was trimmed by 6 bases and J by 2 bases, leaving 14 bases between them. This CDR3 has 15 amino acids. The CDR3 DNA reads TGCGCCAGCAGATTAGGGGACCCGGCCTACAATGAGCAGTTCTTC. It yields the protein CASRLGDPAYNEQFF.

This clonotype showed up many times. The chain carries TRBV5-1 and TRBJ1-1; the match to TRBD1 covers 8 bases. CDR3 length: 17 amino acids. J lost 0 bases, V lost 4 bases, and 11 bases had no gene match. Germline CDR1 reads SGHRS; CDR2 reads YFSETQ. The CDR3 DNA follows: TGCGCCAGCAGCCAGGGACAGGCGAACTTAATGAACACTGAAGCTTTCTTT. It is translated as CASSQGQANLMNTEAFF.

This clonotype was detected only a few times. As DNA, the CDR3 is TGTGCCAGCAGCCTCCGACAGGGATCAGATACGCAGTATTTT. Translated, it gives CASSLRQGSDTQYF. This chain joins TRBV3-1 and TRBJ2-3, with 7 nucleotides matching TRBD1. CDR1 and CDR2 (germline): LGHDT, YNNKEL (reference sequence). Unmatched junction bases numbered 5, after V lost 4 bases and J lost 4 bases. The CDR3 is 14 amino acids.

Many counts were recorded for this clonotype. CDR3 sequence: CAISDMDGGWGTDTQYF. CDR3 sequence (DNA): TGTGCCATCAGTGATATGGATGGGGGCTGGGGGACAGATACGCAGTATTTT. The chain recombines TRBV10-3 with TRBJ2-3; maybe TRBD1 (6 bases). Germline loops: CDR1 ENHRY, CDR2 SYGVKD. Trimming pared 3 bases from V and 3 bases from J, leaving 19 bases between. This CDR3 has 17 amino acids.

This clonotype was seen a handful of times. The chain links TRBV5-1 to TRBJ2-5, with 7 bases identical to TRBD2. V lost 1 base to trimming and J lost 7 bases; unmatched junction nucleotides: 4. Germline CDR1 SGHRS, CDR2 YFSETQ. This CDR3 comprises 13 residues. The CDR3 protein is CASSLRPSGTQYF. DNA of the CDR3: TGCGCCAGCAGCTTGCGCCCTAGCGGGACCCAGTACTTC.

This clonotype was picked up many times. The chain has TRBV20-1 and TRBJ2-5; D perhaps matches TRBD1 (5 bases). Trimming removed 5 bases from V and 7 bases from J, with 23 bases in between. Germline V gene lookup returns CDR1 DFQATT and CDR2 SNEGSKA (reference sequence). The CDR3 is made up of 15 amino acids. In DNA form, the CDR3 reads TGCAGTGCTCCCTACCGGACACCTAGTCGAGGGACCCAGTACTTC. Amino acid sequence: CSAPYRTPSRGTQYF.

The sample holds many counts of this clonotype. This chain joins TRBV10-3 and TRBJ2-2; 7 bases match TRBD1. Germline V gene lookup returns CDR1 ENHRY and CDR2 SYGVKD. V dropped 1 base and J dropped 4; count of bases not matched to a gene: 3. The CDR3 covers 15 residues. The CDR3 DNA is TGTGCCATCAGTGAGTTGGGACAGCCCACCGGGGAGCTGTTTTTT. This codes for CAISELGQPTGELFF.

This clonotype was detected many times. V and J are TRBV5-6 and TRBJ2-5, with a tentative D call TRBD1 (6 bases). With 4 bases removed from V and 5 bases from J, the gap between germline ends came to 21 bases. The CDR3 has 16 amino acids. Per germline, CDR1 SGHDT and CDR2 YYEEEE. CDR3 loop: CASSLVQGWSGETQYF. CDR3 in DNA: TGTGCCAGCAGCCTGGTACAGGGTTGGAGTGGGGAGACCCAGTACTTC.

This clonotype was found many times. The J gene is TRBJ1-1, the V gene TRBV9, with a possible D match to TRBD1 (5 bases). V lost 0 bases to trimming and J lost 3 bases, with 12 bases between them. The CDR3 is made up of 15 amino acids. Germline CDR1 is SGDLS and CDR2 is YYNGEE. The CDR3 loop is CASSVGNTGDTEAFF. CDR3 sequence (DNA): TGTGCCAGCAGCGTAGGTAATACGGGGGACACTGAAGCTTTCTTT.